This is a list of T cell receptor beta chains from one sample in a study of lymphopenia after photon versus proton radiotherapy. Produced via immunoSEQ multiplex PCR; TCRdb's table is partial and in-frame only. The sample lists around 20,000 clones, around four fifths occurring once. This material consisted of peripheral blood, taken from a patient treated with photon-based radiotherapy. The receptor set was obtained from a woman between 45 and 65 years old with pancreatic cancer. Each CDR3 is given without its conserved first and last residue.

CDR3: ASSLEANTEAF
J: TRBJ1-1
V: TRBV7-2

CDR3: ASSFSDRGQYGYT
J: TRBJ1-2
V: TRBV27

CDR3: ASSDQPGQYTGELF
J: TRBJ2-2
V: TRBV6-1

CDR3: ASRGHATNEKLF
J: TRBJ1-4
V: TRBV6-1

CDR3: ASSLALGISTDTQY
J: TRBJ2-3
V: TRBV5-6

CDR3: ASSTTGVYEKLF
J: TRBJ1-4
V: TRBV7-8

CDR3: ASSLASWRGGEPEQF
J: TRBJ2-1
V: TRBV5-6

CDR3: ASSKTGSATDTQY
J: TRBJ2-3
V: TRBV19

CDR3: ASSQTTGNTYEQY
J: TRBJ2-7
V: TRBV4-1

CDR3: ASSYVGVDGYT
J: TRBJ1-2
V: TRBV6-5

CDR3: ASSYAPGTGGGTQY
J: TRBJ2-5
V: TRBV6-5

CDR3: ASSPGLAVSTDTQY
J: TRBJ2-3
V: TRBV7-9

CDR3: ASTSEADPLKNIQY
J: TRBJ2-4
V: TRBV19

CDR3: ASATSGTVGNEQF
J: TRBJ2-1
V: TRBV27

CDR3: ASSPRAEKLF
J: TRBJ1-4
V: TRBV7-8

CDR3: ATEPGQVTNEKLF
J: TRBJ1-4
V: TRBV10-1

CDR3: ASSFTAGVADTQY
J: TRBJ2-3
V: TRBV5-1

CDR3: ASSLAMGDYEQY
J: TRBJ2-7
V: TRBV7-9

CDR3: ASSPRPTDTQY
J: TRBJ2-3
V: TRBV10-1

CDR3: ATSRDRNTGELF
J: TRBJ2-2
V: TRBV15

CDR3: ASSLGQEETQY
J: TRBJ2-5
V: TRBV5-1

CDR3: ASSDGAGGLYEQF
J: TRBJ2-1
V: TRBV10-1

CDR3: AWRPTGNYGYT
J: TRBJ1-2
V: TRBV30

CDR3: ASSLGGATGAIQETQY
J: TRBJ2-5
V: TRBV9

CDR3: ASSYGPDTQY
J: TRBJ2-3
V: TRBV6-5

CDR3: ASTPMSGTDTQY
J: TRBJ2-3
V: TRBV7-9

CDR3: SADYGETQY
J: TRBJ2-5
V: TRBV20-1

CDR3: ASSYSSSFEQY
J: TRBJ2-7
V: TRBV6-5

CDR3: ASSQVGGKNTEAF
J: TRBJ1-1
V: TRBV4-1

CDR3: ASSFQGRHEQY
J: TRBJ2-7
V: TRBV5-4

CDR3: ASSLGGGGDYGYT
J: TRBJ1-2
V: TRBV5-1

CDR3: ASSAPGAGQPQH
J: TRBJ1-5
V: TRBV9

CDR3: ASSLDGRGGGETQY
J: TRBJ2-5
V: TRBV11-2

CDR3: ASSRLGREGEQY
J: TRBJ2-7
V: TRBV28

CDR3: ASGRKGEFTDTQY
J: TRBJ2-3
V: TRBV25-1

CDR3: ASSAETGHPGSEEQF
J: TRBJ2-1
V: TRBV9

CDR3: ASSAGVSSYNEQF
J: TRBJ2-1
V: TRBV5-8

CDR3: ASSRLQGAGGNQPQH
J: TRBJ1-5
V: TRBV28

CDR3: ASSLSEPGLVLLKGGELF
J: TRBJ2-2
V: TRBV27

CDR3: ASSQLWGSGLLETQY
J: TRBJ2-5
V: TRBV19

CDR3: ASSLSPPAGGPGETQY
J: TRBJ2-5
V: TRBV7-8

CDR3: AWSLDRSGPQH
J: TRBJ1-5
V: TRBV30

CDR3: ASSLDGRALRTQY
J: TRBJ2-5
V: TRBV13

CDR3: ASSVTGEVGNTIY
J: TRBJ1-3
V: TRBV9

CDR3: ATSGSTGNGYT
J: TRBJ1-2
V: TRBV15

CDR3: RVAGDEQY
J: TRBJ2-7
V: TRBV20-1

CDR3: ASSLGSQTDTQY
J: TRBJ2-3
V: TRBV7-9

CDR3: ASSQPENTEAF
J: TRBJ1-1
V: TRBV7-2

CDR3: ASSHLRGAVNEKLF
J: TRBJ1-4
V: TRBV11-2

CDR3: ASIPGTGELF
J: TRBJ2-2
V: TRBV19

CDR3: SASRPLNTEAF
J: TRBJ1-1
V: TRBV29-1

CDR3: AWSPPVETEAF
J: TRBJ1-1
V: TRBV30

CDR3: ASGAGQGAYEQY
J: TRBJ2-7
V: TRBV6-5